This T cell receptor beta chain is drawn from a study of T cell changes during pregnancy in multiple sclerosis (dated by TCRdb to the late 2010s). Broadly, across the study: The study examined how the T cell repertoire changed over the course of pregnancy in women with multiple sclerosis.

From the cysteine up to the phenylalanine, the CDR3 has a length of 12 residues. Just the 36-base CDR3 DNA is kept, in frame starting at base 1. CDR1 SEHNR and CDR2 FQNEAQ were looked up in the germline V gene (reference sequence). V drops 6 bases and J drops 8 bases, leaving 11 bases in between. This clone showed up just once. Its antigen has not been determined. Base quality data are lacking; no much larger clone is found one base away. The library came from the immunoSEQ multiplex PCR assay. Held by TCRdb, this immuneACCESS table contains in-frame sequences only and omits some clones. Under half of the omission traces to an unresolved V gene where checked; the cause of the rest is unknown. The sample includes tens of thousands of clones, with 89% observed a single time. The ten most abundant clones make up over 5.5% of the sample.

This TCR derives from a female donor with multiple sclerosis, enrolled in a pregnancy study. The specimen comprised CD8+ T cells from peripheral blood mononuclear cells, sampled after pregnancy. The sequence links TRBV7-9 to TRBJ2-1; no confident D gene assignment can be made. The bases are TGTGCCAGCAGGGGCTTGCCTGATGAGCAGTTCTTC. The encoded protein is CASRGLPDEQFF. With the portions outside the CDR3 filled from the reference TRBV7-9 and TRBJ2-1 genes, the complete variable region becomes DTGVSQNPRHKITKRGQNVTFRCDPISEHNRLYWYRQTLGQGPEFLTYFQNEAQLEKSRLLSDRFSAERPKGSFSTLEIQRTEQGDSAMYLCASRGLPDEQFFGPGTRLTVL.